A selection of T cell receptor beta chains follows, all from one sample in a study of human T cells and chemical hapten exposure. TCRdb re-called the RACE reads through MiXCR, storing one row per CDR3 protein. The data show under 60,000 distinct CDR3 sequences, approximately 9.7% seen once. The sample here was whole blood, taken in connection with sensitization to the hapten diphenylcyclopropenone (DPC). The receptors here all came from a woman aged 25 to 39 with alopecia areata. Some clones in this sample may be carry-over from other donors' samples. CDR3s include the opening cysteine and the closing phenylalanine or tryptophan. Each record gives: V gene, clone size, CDR3 protein. Not every row has a clone size; where given, it reads once, few, many or a size class.

>TRBV5-1|many
CASDARGSRGFNEQFF
>TRBV5-1|many
CASSLEGVSPLHF
>TRBV7-2|NA
CASSLDWRGDKQYF
>TRBV19|few
CASIKGSGNQPQHF
>TRBV4-2|many
CASSQEAFSSGGPTDTQYF
>TRBV3-1|many
CASSHINYGASGTGELFF
>TRBV6-5|once
CASRGGNRNTGELFF
>TRBV7-3|NA
CASSPGGAGETQYF
>TRBV6-5|few
CASGRQNFFPNSPLHF
>TRBV20-1|NA
CSAPTSGDTQYF
>TRBV7-3|many
CASSLTGGLTDTQYF
>TRBV4-2|few
CASRPGLSENEQYF
>TRBV20-1|once
CSASDPRAYEQYF
>TRBV20-1|many
CSARDSSGGDTDTQYF
>TRBV30|NA
CAWSVGNTEAFF
>TRBV4-1|few
CASSQEGGDRIFF
>TRBV29-1|few
CSVFRGQDTGELFF
>TRBV7-9|NA
CASSPGGAYNSPLHF
>TRBV10-3|many
CAISHQGASYNEQFF
>TRBV2|NA
CASSPDRGRYVLF
>TRBV20-1|many
CSARLPMQLGFSPLHF
>TRBV7-3|few
CASSLGGAGELFF
>TRBV30|medium-sized
CAWTRNTEAFF
>TRBV7-6|many
CASSPTGIEQYF
>TRBV6-2/TRBV6-3|few
CASSEPGTGTYEQYF
>TRBV7-2|few
CASSPKERGSSGANVLTF
>TRBV2|NA
CASSENRPYNEQFF
>TRBV9|NA
CASSSPGTYYNEQFF
>TRBV7-8|NA
CASTRDYSNQPQHF
>TRBV2|medium-sized
CASSDRTGRLTEAFF
>TRBV3-2|many
CASTGGEGTEAFF
>TRBV10-3|few
CAISESGGGQDEQYF
>TRBV2|NA
CASSDRDRSPLHF
>TRBV3-1|NA
CASSHGREQYF
>TRBV20-1|NA
CSARPGQGFNEQYF
>TRBV5-1|many
CASSLVQGGTEAFF
>TRBV5-1|many
CASSLNTGEADTQYF
>TRBV29-1|few
CSVLGEAYEQYF
>TRBV14|few
CASSQDEQVYGYTF
>TRBV28|NA
CASRGARPPYEQYF
>TRBV7-9|few
CASSLAWNTEAFF
>TRBV5-1|many
CASSFQGAKETQYF
>TRBV7-9|few
CASSFQSGNTEAFF
>TRBV2|few
CASSASITDTQYF
>TRBV11-2|many
CASSIPGLQKNTEAFF
>TRBV6-6|NA
CASSLSRGRGADTQYF
>TRBV28|NA
CASNMMATSRTDTQYF
>TRBV6-2/TRBV6-3|NA
CASSLQGGGFEAFF
>TRBV28|NA
CASKAGGTDTQYF